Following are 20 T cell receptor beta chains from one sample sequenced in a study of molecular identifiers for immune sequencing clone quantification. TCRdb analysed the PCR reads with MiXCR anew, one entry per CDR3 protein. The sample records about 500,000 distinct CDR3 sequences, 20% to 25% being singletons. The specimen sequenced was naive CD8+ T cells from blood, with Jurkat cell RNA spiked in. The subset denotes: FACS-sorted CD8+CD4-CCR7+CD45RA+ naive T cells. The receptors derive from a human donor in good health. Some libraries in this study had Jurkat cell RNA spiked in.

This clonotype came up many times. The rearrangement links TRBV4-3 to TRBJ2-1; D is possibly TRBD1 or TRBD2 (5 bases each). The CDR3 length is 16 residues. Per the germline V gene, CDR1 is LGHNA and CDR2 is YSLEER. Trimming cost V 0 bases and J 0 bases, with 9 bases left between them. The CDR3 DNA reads TGCGCCAGCAGCCAAGACGGGGCGGGCTCCTACAATGAGCAGTTCTTC. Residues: CASSQDGAGSYNEQFF.

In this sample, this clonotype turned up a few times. In DNA, the CDR3 is TGCAGTGCTAGAGAAGGGAGGACTACCTACAATGAGCAGTTCTTC. Protein: CSAREGRTTYNEQFF. This chain connects TRBV20-1 to TRBJ2-1; TRBD2 might be the D (6 bases). The CDR3 loop spans 15 amino acids. In germline, CDR1 is DFQATT, CDR2 SNEGSKA (reference sequence). V shed 0 bases and J shed 2 bases, with 11 bases lying between them.

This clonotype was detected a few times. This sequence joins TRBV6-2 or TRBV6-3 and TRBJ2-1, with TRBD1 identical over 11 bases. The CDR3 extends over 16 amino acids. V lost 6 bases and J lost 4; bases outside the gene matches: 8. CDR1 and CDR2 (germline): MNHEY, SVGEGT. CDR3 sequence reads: CASSLARDRGYNEQFF. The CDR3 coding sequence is TGTGCCAGCAGCTTAGCCCGGGACAGGGGGTACAATGAGCAGTTCTTC.

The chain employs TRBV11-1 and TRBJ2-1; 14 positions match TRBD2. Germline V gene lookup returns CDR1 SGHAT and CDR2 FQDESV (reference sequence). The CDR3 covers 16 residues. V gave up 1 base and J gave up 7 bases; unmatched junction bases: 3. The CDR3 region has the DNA TGTGCCAGCAGCTTAGGGGGACTAGCGGGAGTGAATGAGCAGTTCTTC. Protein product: CASSLGGLAGVNEQFF. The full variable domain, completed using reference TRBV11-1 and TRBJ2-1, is EAEVAQSPRYKITEKSQAVAFWCDPISGHATLYWYRQILGQGPELLVQFQDESVVDDSQLPKDRFSAERLKGVDSTLKIQPAELGDSAMYLCASSLGGLAGVNEQFFGPGTRLTVL.

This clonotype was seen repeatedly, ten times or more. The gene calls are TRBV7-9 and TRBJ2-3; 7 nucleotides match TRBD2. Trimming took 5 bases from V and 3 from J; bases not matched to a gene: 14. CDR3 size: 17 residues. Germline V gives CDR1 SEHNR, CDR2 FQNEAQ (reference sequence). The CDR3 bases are TGTGCCAGCAGCCCCCAGGTGGGCGGGAGTTGGACAGATACGCAGTATTTT. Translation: CASSPQVGGSWTDTQYF.

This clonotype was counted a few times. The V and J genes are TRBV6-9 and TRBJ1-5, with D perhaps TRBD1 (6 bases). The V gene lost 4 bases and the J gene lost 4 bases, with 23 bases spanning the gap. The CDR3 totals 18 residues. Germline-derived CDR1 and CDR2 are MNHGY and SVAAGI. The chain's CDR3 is CASSFKDSNADSNQPQHF. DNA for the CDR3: TGTGCCAGCAGTTTTAAGGACAGCAACGCCGACAGTAATCAGCCCCAGCATTTT.

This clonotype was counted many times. The CDR3 is CASSPRTGPGELFF. The CDR3 DNA reads as TGTGCCAGCAGTCCTAGGACAGGGCCCGGGGAGCTGTTTTTT. J is TRBJ2-2 and V is TRBV28, with TRBD1 matching 8 bases. Germline V gene lookup returns CDR1 MDHEN and CDR2 SYDVKM. V lost 5 bases to trimming and J lost 6 bases; unmatched junction nucleotides: 5. The CDR3 has 14 residues.

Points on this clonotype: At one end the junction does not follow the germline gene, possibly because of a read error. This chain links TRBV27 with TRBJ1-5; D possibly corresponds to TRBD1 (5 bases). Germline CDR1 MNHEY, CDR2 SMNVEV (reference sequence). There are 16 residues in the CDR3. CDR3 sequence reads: CAGSLSLRVGNQPQHF. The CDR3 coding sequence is TGTGCCGGCAGTTTATCGCTCAGGGTAGGCAATCAGCCCCAGCATTTT.

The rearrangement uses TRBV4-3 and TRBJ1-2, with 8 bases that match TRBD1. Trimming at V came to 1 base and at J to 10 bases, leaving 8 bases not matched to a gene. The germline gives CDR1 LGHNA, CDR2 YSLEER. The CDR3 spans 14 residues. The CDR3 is CASSQAGTGRFYTF. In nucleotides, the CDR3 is TGCGCCAGCAGCCAAGCCGGGACAGGTCGTTTCTACACCTTC.

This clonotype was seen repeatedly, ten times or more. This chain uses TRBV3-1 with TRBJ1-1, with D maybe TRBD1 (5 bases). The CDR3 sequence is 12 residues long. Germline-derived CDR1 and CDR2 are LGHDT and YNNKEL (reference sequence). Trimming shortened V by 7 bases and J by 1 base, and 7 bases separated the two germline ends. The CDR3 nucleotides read TGTGCCAGCACGAGGGGGAACACTGAAGCTTTCTTT. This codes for CASTRGNTEAFF.

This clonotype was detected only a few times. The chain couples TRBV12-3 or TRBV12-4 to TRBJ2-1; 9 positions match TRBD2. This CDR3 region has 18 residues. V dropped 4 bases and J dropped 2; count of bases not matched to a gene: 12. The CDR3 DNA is TGTGCCAGCAGTTCCGGGGAGGGCGGGGGGGCCCCCTACAATGAGCAGTTCTTC. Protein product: CASSSGEGGGAPYNEQFF.

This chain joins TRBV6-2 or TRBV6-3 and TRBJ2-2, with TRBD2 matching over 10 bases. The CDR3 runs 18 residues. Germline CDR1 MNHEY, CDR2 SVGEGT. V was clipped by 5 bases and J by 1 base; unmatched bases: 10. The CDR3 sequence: CASSHPGAGGQNTGELFF. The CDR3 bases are TGTGCCAGCAGTCACCCCGGAGCGGGGGGGCAGAACACCGGGGAGCTGTTTTTT.

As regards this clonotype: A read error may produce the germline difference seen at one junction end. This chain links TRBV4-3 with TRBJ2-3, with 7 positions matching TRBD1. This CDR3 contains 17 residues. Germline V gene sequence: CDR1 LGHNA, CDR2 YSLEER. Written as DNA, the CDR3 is TGCGCCAGCAGCCTCTTCCTTATTGGGACAGAGGGAGATACGCGGTATTTT. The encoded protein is CASSLFLIGTEGDTRYF.

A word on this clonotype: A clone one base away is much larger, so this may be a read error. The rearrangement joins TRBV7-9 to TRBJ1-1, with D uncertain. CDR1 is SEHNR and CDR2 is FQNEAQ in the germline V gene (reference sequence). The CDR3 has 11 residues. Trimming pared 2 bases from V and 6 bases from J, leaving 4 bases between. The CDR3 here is CASSLLSEAFF. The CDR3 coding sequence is TGTGCCAGCAGCTTACTTTCTGAAGCTTTCTTT.

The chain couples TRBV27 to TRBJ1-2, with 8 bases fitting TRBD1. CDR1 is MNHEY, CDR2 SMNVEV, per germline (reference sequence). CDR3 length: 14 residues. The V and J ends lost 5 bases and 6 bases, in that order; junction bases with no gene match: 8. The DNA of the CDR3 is TGTGCCAGCAGTCCCGTCAGGGGGCACAATGGCTACACCTTC. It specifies CASSPVRGHNGYTF.

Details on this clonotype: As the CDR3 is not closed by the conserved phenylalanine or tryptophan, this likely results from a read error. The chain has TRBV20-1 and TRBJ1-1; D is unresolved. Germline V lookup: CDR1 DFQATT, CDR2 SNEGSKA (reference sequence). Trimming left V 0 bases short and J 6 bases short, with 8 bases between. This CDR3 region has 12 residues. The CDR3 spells CSARDIQPEAFY. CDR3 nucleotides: TGCAGTGCTAGAGATATACAGCCTGAAGCTTTCTAT.

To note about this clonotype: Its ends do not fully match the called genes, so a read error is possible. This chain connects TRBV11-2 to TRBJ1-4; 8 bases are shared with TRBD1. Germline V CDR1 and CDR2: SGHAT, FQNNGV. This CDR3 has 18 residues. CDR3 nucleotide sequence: TGTGCCAGCAGCTTAGGATATGATCCGGGACAGGCGAACGAAAAACAGTTTTTT. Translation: CASSLGYDPGQANEKQFF.

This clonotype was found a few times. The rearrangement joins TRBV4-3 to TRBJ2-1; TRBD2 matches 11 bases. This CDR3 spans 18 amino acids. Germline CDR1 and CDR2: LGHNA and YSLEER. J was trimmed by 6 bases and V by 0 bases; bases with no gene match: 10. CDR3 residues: CASSQDGRLAGGINEQFF. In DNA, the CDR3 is TGCGCCAGCAGCCAAGATGGTCGGCTAGCGGGAGGTATCAATGAGCAGTTCTTC.

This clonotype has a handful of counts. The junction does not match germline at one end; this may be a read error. The CDR3 sequence is CASSYSYSHSTNF. DNA for the CDR3: TGTGCCAGCAGCTATTCGTATTCCCACTCAACGAACTTC. The chain is built from TRBV12-3 or TRBV12-4 and TRBJ2-7; the D is unclear. The CDR3 extends over 13 amino acids.

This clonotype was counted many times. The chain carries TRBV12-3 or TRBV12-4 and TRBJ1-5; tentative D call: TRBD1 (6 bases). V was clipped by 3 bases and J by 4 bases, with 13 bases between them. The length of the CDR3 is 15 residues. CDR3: CASSLDTGRNQPQHF. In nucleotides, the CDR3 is TGTGCCAGCAGTTTGGATACAGGGCGAAATCAGCCCCAGCATTTT.